This TCR beta chain was profiled in a study of blood T cell repertoires in COVID-19. This CDR3 contains 16 residues. V lost 4 bases, J lost 2 bases, and 8 bases stayed unmatched. In germline, CDR1 is SGHNT, CDR2 YYREEE (reference sequence). Sequencing was performed with immunoSEQ multiplex PCR; in TCRdb, only in-frame clones are kept and a portion is missing. Of hundreds of thousands of clones in the sample, around 88% are singletons; the top ten hold around 8.7%. Only a few counts were recorded for this clone. V is TRBV5-4 and J is TRBJ2-3; TRBD2 aligns across 9 bases. What was sequenced was peripheral blood. This clonotype was sampled from a woman aged 45-65 years with acute or convalescent COVID-19. The CDR3 protein is CASSAATSGLTDTQYF. CDR3 sequence (DNA): TGTGCCAGCAGCGCCGCCACTAGCGGGCTCACAGATACGCAGTATTTT.